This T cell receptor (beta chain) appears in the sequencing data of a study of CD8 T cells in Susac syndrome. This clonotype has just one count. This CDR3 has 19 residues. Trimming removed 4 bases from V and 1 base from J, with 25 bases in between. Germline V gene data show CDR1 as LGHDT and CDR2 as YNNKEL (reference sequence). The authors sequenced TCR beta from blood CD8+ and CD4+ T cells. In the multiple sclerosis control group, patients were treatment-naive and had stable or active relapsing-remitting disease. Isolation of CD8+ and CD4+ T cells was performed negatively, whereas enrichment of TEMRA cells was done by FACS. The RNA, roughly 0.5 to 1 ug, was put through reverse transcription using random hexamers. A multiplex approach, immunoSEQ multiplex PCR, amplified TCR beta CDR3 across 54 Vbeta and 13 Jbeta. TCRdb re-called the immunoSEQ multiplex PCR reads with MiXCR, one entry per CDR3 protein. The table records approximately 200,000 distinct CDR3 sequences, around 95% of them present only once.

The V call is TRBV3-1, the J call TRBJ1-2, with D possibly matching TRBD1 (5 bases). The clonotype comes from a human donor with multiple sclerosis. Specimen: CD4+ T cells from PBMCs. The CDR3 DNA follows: TGTGCCAGCAGCCCCGCTCGTGGGACGGCTCCCACTCTTAACTATGGCTACACCTTC. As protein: CASSPARGTAPTLNYGYTF. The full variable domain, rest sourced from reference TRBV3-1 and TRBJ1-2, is DTAVSQTPKYLVTQMGNDKSIKCEQNLGHDTMYWYKQDSKKFLKIMFSYNNKELIINETVPNRFSPKSPDKAHLNLHINSLELGDSAVYFCASSPARGTAPTLNYGYTFGSGTRLTVV.